Reported below is one T cell receptor (beta chain). Its antigen remains unknown. Profiling relied on immunoSEQ multiplex PCR, and the TCRdb table lists in-frame clones only, not all of them. The table records about 19,000 clones, 78% of them present only once. These data come from a study of OX40 agonist ivuxolimab in advanced cancers. Study at large: Intravenous ivuxolimab at 0.01 to 10 mg/kg was given to patients every 2 weeks. People who had prior anti-PD-1, anti-PD-L1 or anti-CTLA-4 therapy could take part, and about 40% had some. Findings and caveats of the study: Normalized expansion of T-cell clones was also low for some nonresponders. The authors did not determine the antigen specificity of the expanded peripheral T cells.

The length of the CDR3 is 13 residues. Germline values: CDR1 GTSNPN, CDR2 SVGIG (reference sequence). Trimming cost V 3 bases and J 4 bases, with 13 bases left between them. The chain is built from TRBV30 and TRBJ2-7; D remains ambiguous. This material consisted of CD4+ or CD8+ T cells sorted from blood, taken in a trial of the OX40 agonist ivuxolimab. The sequence came from an adult with an advanced solid tumor such as melanoma, head and neck, liver or kidney cancer. This chain's CDR3 is CAWSPHPLYEQYF. CDR3 in DNA: TGTGCCTGGAGCCCTCACCCTTTATACGAGCAGTACTTC.